Below, 6 T cell receptor beta chains from the same sample are listed, as sequenced in a study of shared T cell receptors in the human thymus. The data were produced by immunoSEQ multiplex PCR, yet TCRdb's version contains in-frame clones alone and is incomplete. The sample yields some 400,000 clones, 95% seen once. Sample: thymocytes. These receptors originate from a human donor.

This clone was detected a few times. The chain employs TRBV11-2 and TRBJ1-2; D remains unclear. CDR3 length equals 12 residues. V lost 3 bases and J 6 bases, leaving 8 bases between the germline ends. Germline V lookup: CDR1 SGHAT, CDR2 FQNNGV. As DNA, the CDR3 is TGTGCCAGCAGCTTGGGCCGCAATGGCTACACCTTC. Encoded protein: CASSLGRNGYTF.

A single count supports this clone. The CDR3 here is CASSLCSSGRAYEQYF. The DNA of the CDR3 is TGTGCCAGCAGTTTATGCTCTAGCGGGAGGGCATACGAGCAGTACTTC. The J gene is TRBJ2-7, the V gene TRBV28, with TRBD2 matching 12 bases. This CDR3 has 16 amino acids. Germline V gene lookup returns CDR1 MDHEN and CDR2 SYDVKM. Germline trimming cut 0 bases from V and 4 bases from J; bases unmatched to any gene: 4.

V usage is TRBV7-2 and J usage is TRBJ1-2; 10 bases line up with TRBD1. CDR1 and CDR2 from the germline V gene are SGHTA and FQGNSA. The V segment lost 5 bases and the J segment 6 bases; nucleotides outside the gene matches: 6. CDR3 size: 14 residues. The CDR3 sequence: CASSQGTGEDGYTF. CDR3 DNA: TGTGCCAGCAGCCAAGGGACAGGGGAGGATGGCTACACCTTC.

V gene TRBV7-2 combines with J gene TRBJ2-7; D gene unclear. Trimming cost V 4 bases and J 6 bases, with 16 bases left between them. CDR3 length equals 14 residues. CDR1 and CDR2 from the germline V gene are SGHTA and FQGNSA. The DNA of the CDR3 is TGTGCCAGCAGCTACGCAGCCGGCTTAAGCGAGCAGTACTTC. This sequence encodes CASSYAAGLSEQYF.

The V call is TRBV28, the J call TRBJ2-5, with D possibly matching TRBD2 (6 bases). The germline V gene has CDR1 MDHEN and CDR2 SYDVKM. This CDR3 has 17 residues. The ends were cut back, 4 bases at V and 0 bases at J, with 18 bases in the middle. The CDR3: CASSSYRLEEYQETQYF. The CDR3 DNA sequence: TGTGCCAGCAGTTCCTACCGACTAGAGGAGTACCAAGAGACCCAGTACTTC.

The CDR3 nucleotides read TGTGCCAGCAGTTCCCTCGACAGATCCTACACCTTC. It specifies CASSSLDRSYTF. This rearrangement joins TRBV6-6 to TRBJ1-2; D is perhaps TRBD1 (5 bases). From germline, CDR1 is MNHNY and CDR2 SVGAGI (reference sequence). The CDR3 is 12 amino acids. V lost 4 bases, J lost 10 bases, and 13 bases lay in between.